The 6 T cell receptor beta chains below all came from one sample that was sequenced in a study of CD8 T cells in Susac syndrome. RNA amounts of about 0.5 to 1 ug underwent reverse transcription with random hexamers. From the immunoSEQ multiplex PCR reads, TCRdb called clonotypes with MiXCR, one entry per CDR3 protein. This sample has about 150,000 distinct CDR3 sequences; 95% to 96% occur once, and the top ten carry about 0.15%. The sequenced material came from CD8+ T cells from PBMCs. The receptors here all came from a human donor with multiple sclerosis.

V and J are TRBV30 and TRBJ1-2; D is undetermined. The V gene's germline CDR1 is GTSNPN and CDR2 SVGIG (reference sequence). Trimming removed 1 base at V and 7 bases at J, with 10 bases between. This CDR3 has 12 residues. In DNA form, the CDR3 reads TGTGCCTGGAGTGGTCCTACGCGTGGCTACACCTTC. This sequence encodes CAWSGPTRGYTF. The full variable domain, rest sourced from reference TRBV30 and TRBJ1-2, is SQTIHQWPATLVQPVGSPLSLECTVEGTSNPNLYWYRQAAGRGLQLLFYSVGIGQISSEVPQNLSASRPQDRQFILSSKKLLLSDSGFYLCAWSGPTRGYTFGSGTRLTVV.

In this sample, this clonotype turned up once. This sequence joins TRBV28 and TRBJ2-5, with D uncertain. The germline gives CDR1 MDHEN, CDR2 SYDVKM. V shed 8 bases and J shed 1 base, with 14 bases lying between them. The CDR3 is made up of 14 amino acids. CDR3 amino acids: CASRRRQLQETQYF. The CDR3 DNA reads TGTGCCAGCCGCAGACGGCAGCTCCAAGAGACCCAGTACTTC.

This chain uses TRBV9 with TRBJ1-1, with a tentative D call TRBD1 (5 bases). With 2 bases removed from V and 7 bases from J, the gap between germline ends came to 15 bases. Germline V gene lookup returns CDR1 SGDLS and CDR2 YYNGEE. This CDR3 comprises 14 residues. The CDR3 region has the DNA TGTGCCAGCAGCGTGAGTAGGGGTGGAAATGAAGCTTTCTTT. Amino acid sequence: CASSVSRGGNEAFF.

The table lists this clonotype with a count of one. The V call is TRBV15, the J call TRBJ1-5, with a weak D call TRBD1 (5 bases). The germline V and J ends were trimmed by 0 bases and 5 bases, with 17 bases remaining between them. Per germline, CDR1 LNHNV and CDR2 YYDKDF (reference sequence). This CDR3 spans 17 amino acids. The CDR3 spells CATSRDFGGSSHQPQHF. The CDR3 DNA reads TGTGCCACCAGCAGAGATTTCGGGGGAAGCAGTCATCAGCCCCAGCATTTT.

V and J are TRBV29-1 and TRBJ2-7; D tentatively reads TRBD1 or TRBD2 (6 bases each). V dropped 7 bases and J dropped 0 bases, with 16 bases sitting between them. The germline CDR1 and CDR2 sequences are SQVTM and ANQGSEA. The CDR3 sequence is 14 residues long. The DNA for the CDR3 is TGCAGCGGGTCCGGGGGCCGCAGCTCCTACGAGCAGTACTTC. Translating it yields CSGSGGRSSYEQYF.

The rearrangement uses TRBV11-2 and TRBJ2-5; perhaps TRBD2 as D (5 bases). This CDR3 comprises 14 residues. Germline V lookup: CDR1 SGHAT, CDR2 FQNNGV. The V gene lost 8 bases and the J gene lost 2 bases, with 15 bases spanning the gap. The CDR3 bases are TGTGCCAGCTCCTCCCCGGGATTACAAGAGACCCAGTACTTC. Residues: CASSSPGLQETQYF.